What follows are 32 T cell receptor beta chains derived from one specimen sequenced in a study of cytomegalovirus exposure and HLA in healthy donors. With 60 Vbeta and 13 Jbeta primers, the PCR was carried out. Only in-frame clones appear in the TCRdb table, and some are missing; sequencing was by immunoSEQ multiplex PCR. Of 200,000 to 250,000 clones in the sample, 82% were seen once. The specimen was PBMCs. Source of these receptors: a woman in her forties in good health and CMV-seronegative.

V is TRBV5-8 and J is TRBJ2-7; D unresolved. V was shortened by 2 bases and J by 12 bases, with 12 bases between the two germline ends. The germline gives CDR1 SGHTS, CDR2 YDEGEE. This CDR3 has 11 amino acids. The CDR3 bases are TGTGCCAGCAGCTTAACGGCGGTAACGTACTTC. This gives the protein CASSLTAVTYF. Combining the CDR3 with reference TRBV5-8 and TRBJ2-7 gives the whole variable domain EAGVTQSPTHLIKTRGQQATLRCSPISGHTSVYWYQQALGLGLQFLLWYDEGEERNRGNFPPRFSGRQFPNYSSELNVNALELEDSALYLCASSLTAVTYFGPGTRLTVT.

This clone was picked up a small number of times. The rearrangement uses TRBV5-1 and TRBJ1-3; D gene uncertain. The CDR3 extends over 15 amino acids. V lost 3 bases to trimming and J lost 4 bases, with 14 bases between them. Germline values: CDR1 SGHRS, CDR2 YFSETQ. The CDR3 spells CASSSTGYAGNTIYF. CDR3 nucleotides: TGCGCCAGCAGCTCCACGGGGTATGCCGGAAACACCATATATTTT.

The chain has TRBV30 and TRBJ1-6; perhaps TRBD1 as D (5 bases). Germline V gene data show CDR1 as GTSNPN and CDR2 as SVGIG (reference sequence). The CDR3 is 14 amino acids. Trimming pared 0 bases from V and 9 bases from J, leaving 12 bases between. As DNA, the CDR3 is TGTGCCTGGAGTGTACGGGGGGGAGGTTCACCCCTCCACTTT. This gives the protein CAWSVRGGGSPLHF.

The chain recombines TRBV5-1 with TRBJ2-3; 12 bases are a match to TRBD2. Losses at the gene ends were 2 bases for V and 3 bases for J; bases not matched to a gene: 1. This CDR3 comprises 15 residues. The germline CDR1 and CDR2 sequences are SGHRS and YFSETQ. CDR3 nucleotide sequence: TGCGCCAGCAGCTTAGGGACTAGCGGGACAGATACGCAGTATTTT. Translated: CASSLGTSGTDTQYF.

The gene calls are TRBV6-4 and TRBJ1-3, with D unresolved. V gave up 5 bases and J gave up 7 bases, with 15 bases separating them. CDR1 is MRHNA and CDR2 is SNTAGT in the germline V gene. The CDR3 extends over 14 amino acids. The CDR3 reads CASSHGDWMNTIYF. CDR3 coding DNA: TGTGCCAGCAGTCACGGAGACTGGATGAACACCATATATTTT.

This clone was found once. The genes are TRBV7-9 and TRBJ1-1; 8 positions agree with TRBD1. The CDR3 consists of 13 residues. Trimming at V came to 5 bases and at J to 9 bases, leaving 8 bases not matched to a gene. Germline CDR1 SEHNR, CDR2 FQNEAQ (reference sequence). Written as DNA, the CDR3 is TGTGCCAGCAGCATCGGACAGGGCCGTCAAGCTTTCTTT. Its protein product is CASSIGQGRQAFF.

This clone was seen a few times. The chain uses TRBV4-1 and TRBJ1-4, with D maybe TRBD1 (5 bases). V lost 0 bases, J lost 7 bases, and 12 bases lay in between. Germline-derived CDR1 and CDR2 are MGHRA and YSYEKL. The CDR3 is 15 amino acids. This CDR3 reads CASSQEGQSGEKLFF. The CDR3 region has the DNA TGCGCCAGCAGCCAAGAGGGGCAATCAGGTGAAAAACTGTTTTTT.

The rearrangement uses TRBV14 and TRBJ2-7; D is perhaps TRBD1 (5 bases). V was trimmed by 1 base and J by 1 base, leaving 11 bases between them. Per the germline V gene, CDR1 is SGHDN and CDR2 is FVKESK. The CDR3 loop spans 15 amino acids. For the CDR3, the DNA is TGTGCCAGCAGCCAAGCAGCACAGGAATCCTACGAGCAGTACTTC. This codes for CASSQAAQESYEQYF.

This rearrangement joins TRBV25-1 to TRBJ2-1, with D perhaps matching TRBD2 (5 bases). The germline V and J ends were trimmed by 5 bases and 9 bases, with 8 bases remaining between them. The CDR3 runs 11 residues. Germline-derived CDR1 and CDR2 are MGHDK and SYGVNS. CDR3 nucleotide sequence: TGTGCCAGCAGTCGGGGTTTTGAGCAGTTCTTC. The encoded protein is CASSRGFEQFF.

V and J are TRBV30 and TRBJ2-5, with 9 nucleotides matching TRBD1. The J call may be wrong; the DNA end is better matched by TRBJ2-7. The CDR3 has 13 residues. Germline V CDR1 and CDR2: GTSNPN, SVGIG (reference sequence). CDR3 sequence: CAWEQGQGYEQYF. DNA of the CDR3: TGTGCCTGGGAGCAGGGACAGGGCTACGAGCAGTACTTC.

The chain couples TRBV7-9 to TRBJ2-5; TRBD2 is a possible D gene (5 bases). The germline gives CDR1 SEHNR, CDR2 FQNEAQ (reference sequence). The V end lost 11 bases, the J end lost 5 bases, and 33 bases lay between the germline ends. CDR3 size: 18 residues. The CDR3 sequence: CACSSTMGEARRRETQYF. In DNA form, the CDR3 reads TGTGCCTGCTCGAGTACAATGGGAGAAGCGCGGCGGAGGGAGACCCAGTACTTC.

The chain couples TRBV15 to TRBJ2-7; a weak D match, TRBD1 (8 bases). Germline V gene sequence: CDR1 LNHNV, CDR2 YYDKDF (reference sequence). The V and J ends lost 4 bases and 6 bases respectively, with 13 bases between them. The CDR3 sequence is 13 residues long. The CDR3 region has the DNA TGTGCCACCAGCAAAACAGGGGGGGTCGAGCAGTACTTC. Its protein product is CATSKTGGVEQYF.

The chain employs TRBV12-2 and TRBJ2-3; no DNA check was done on the table's D call, TRBD1. TRBV12-2 is given as a pseudogene. The CDR3 runs to 13 residues. The CDR3 loop is CASRLAQGNTQYF. CDR3 nucleotides: TGTGCAAGTCGCTTAGCCCAGGGAAATACGCAGTATTTT.

The gene calls are TRBV6-5 and TRBJ2-7; D is ambiguous. This CDR3 contains 16 residues. The germline V and J ends were trimmed by 0 bases and 0 bases, with 12 bases remaining between them. CDR1 and CDR2 (germline): MNHEY, SVGAGI. CDR3 coding DNA: TGTGCCAGCAGTTACTCGGCAGCGCTGAGCTCCTACGAGCAGTACTTC. The encoded protein is CASSYSAALSSYEQYF.

The chain recombines TRBV2 with TRBJ2-5; the D is unclear. CDR3 length: 11 residues. V dropped 6 bases and J dropped 5 bases, with 7 bases sitting between them. Germline V CDR1 and CDR2: SNHLY, FYNNEI. The CDR3 DNA follows: TGTGCCAGCAGCTTGGAGGAGACCCAGTACTTC. Residues: CASSLEETQYF.

The J gene is TRBJ2-7, the V gene TRBV19, with a possible D match to TRBD1 (5 bases). This CDR3 region has 15 residues. Germline V gives CDR1 LNHDA, CDR2 SQIVND (reference sequence). The V end was cut by 6 bases, the J end by 1 base, with 16 bases between. The CDR3 DNA is TGTGCCAGTAGCATACAGGTAGGGGCTTCCTACGAGCAGTACTTC. It yields the protein CASSIQVGASYEQYF.

The chain uses TRBV5-6 and TRBJ2-7; maybe TRBD2 (7 bases). The CDR3 is 18 residues long. Looked up from germline, CDR1 is SGHDT and CDR2 is YYEEEE. V was pared by 1 base and J by 4 bases, with 24 bases between. The CDR3 DNA sequence: TGTGCCAGCAGCTTGTATATGCCGGGGGCTAGCGGACAATACGAGCAGTACTTC. Amino acid sequence: CASSLYMPGASGQYEQYF.

This chain uses TRBV11-2 with TRBJ2-7; 7 nucleotides line up with TRBD1. V dropped 4 bases and J dropped 3; count of bases not matched to a gene: 12. The CDR3 runs 16 residues. Germline CDR1 reads SGHAT; CDR2 reads FQNNGV. CDR3 nucleotides: TGTGCCAGCAGCTCCCCGCTGACAGGGACGCGCTACGAGCAGTACTTC. This codes for CASSSPLTGTRYEQYF.

This chain joins TRBV7-9 and TRBJ2-1; possible D gene TRBD2, 6 bases. Trimming took 5 bases from V and 10 from J, leaving 18 bases between them. Germline V CDR1 and CDR2: SEHNR, FQNEAQ (reference sequence). This CDR3 region has 14 residues. In nucleotides, the CDR3 is TGTGCCAGCAGCACGCTGGTGGGGGGTGGAGAGCAGTTCTTC. Its translation: CASSTLVGGGEQFF. The full variable domain, completed using reference TRBV7-9 and TRBJ2-1, is DTGVSQNPRHKITKRGQNVTFRCDPISEHNRLYWYRQTLGQGPEFLTYFQNEAQLEKSRLLSDRFSAERPKGSFSTLEIQRTEQGDSAMYLCASSTLVGGGEQFFGPGTRLTVL.

This clone was observed once. The chain uses TRBV11-1 and TRBJ2-3; 10 nucleotides agree with TRBD1. Germline CDR1 is SGHAT and CDR2 is FQDESV (reference sequence). The CDR3 consists of 15 residues. The V and J ends lost 2 bases and 3 bases, in that order; junction bases with no gene match: 2. CDR3 region: CASSLRDRGTDTQYF. CDR3 DNA sequence: TGTGCCAGCAGCTTAAGGGACAGGGGTACAGATACGCAGTATTTT. Based on the CDR3 plus reference TRBV11-1 and TRBJ2-3, the full variable domain is EAEVAQSPRYKITEKSQAVAFWCDPISGHATLYWYRQILGQGPELLVQFQDESVVDDSQLPKDRFSAERLKGVDSTLKIQPAELGDSAMYLCASSLRDRGTDTQYFGPGTRLTVL.

This clone appeared a few times. V gene TRBV9 combines with J gene TRBJ1-1; D gene unclear. Between the trimmed V and J ends, which lost 0 bases and 3 bases, there was a span of 18 bases. The germline V gene encodes CDR1 SGDLS and CDR2 YYNGEE. The CDR3 sequence is 17 residues long. CDR3 region: CASSVGIRGREDTEAFF. The CDR3 DNA reads as TGTGCCAGCAGCGTAGGGATTCGGGGAAGAGAGGACACTGAAGCTTTCTTT.

Regarding this clone: This same CDR3 is encoded by further DNA sequences in the sample. V and J are TRBV2 and TRBJ2-3; 9 nucleotides align to TRBD1. Germline CDR1 reads SNHLY; CDR2 reads FYNNEI. The CDR3 extends over 15 amino acids. Trimming cost V 4 bases and J 6 bases; bases outside gene matches: 8. CDR3 region: CASSADRGGADTQYF. The CDR3 DNA sequence: TGTGCCAGCAGTGCGGACAGGGGAGGTGCGGATACGCAGTATTTT.

This clone was picked up one time. The CDR3 nucleotides read TGTGCCAGCAGCTACGGGGGTTCTGGAAACACCATATATTTT. Protein sequence: CASSYGGSGNTIYF. The genes are TRBV7-8 and TRBJ1-3; a weak D match, TRBD1 (5 bases). V was trimmed by 4 bases and J by 1 base, leaving 8 bases between them. Germline V gives CDR1 SGHVS, CDR2 FQNEAQ. The CDR3 extends over 14 amino acids.

The chain is built from TRBV5-1 and TRBJ2-7; 9 positions match TRBD1. Germline lookup yields CDR1 SGHRS and CDR2 YFSETQ. CDR3 length: 15 residues. V was clipped by 9 bases and J by 3 bases; unmatched bases: 13. CDR3 nucleotides: TGCGCCACTGGGACTGGGACAGGGTCCTACTACGAGCAGTACTTC. The encoded protein is CATGTGTGSYYEQYF.

This clone showed up just a few times. V usage is TRBV29-1 and J usage is TRBJ1-1; 9 bases are a match to TRBD1. V dropped 4 bases and J dropped 8; count of bases not matched to a gene: 11. Germline V gene lookup returns CDR1 SQVTM and CDR2 ANQGSEA. CDR3 size: 14 residues. In DNA, the CDR3 is TGCAGCGTTGGAAGCGGGACAGGGACGGACGAAGCTTTCTTT. It encodes CSVGSGTGTDEAFF.

The chain joins TRBV13 to TRBJ2-7; possible D gene TRBD1, 6 bases. V gave up 5 bases and J gave up 5 bases, with 13 bases separating them. The CDR3 extends over 13 amino acids. CDR1 and CDR2 (germline): PRHDT, FYEKMQ (reference sequence). Written as DNA, the CDR3 is TGTGCCAGCAGCCCCAGGGGAGAAGACGAGCAGTACTTC. The encoded protein is CASSPRGEDEQYF.

This clone was seen a few times. The gene calls are TRBV7-9 and TRBJ1-6; D is uncertain. The CDR3 spans 13 residues. CDR1 and CDR2 (germline): SEHNR, FQNEAQ (reference sequence). Trimming cost V 2 bases and J 8 bases, with 7 bases left between them. CDR3 coding DNA: TGTGCCAGCAGCTTATTGGGAGATTCACCCCTCCACTTT. Encoded protein: CASSLLGDSPLHF.

In this sample, this clone turned up once. CDR3 sequence reads: CASTPGGKQPQHF. CDR3 DNA: TGTGCCAGCACCCCAGGGGGGAAACAGCCCCAGCATTTT. The chain employs TRBV7-2 and TRBJ1-5; 7 bases match TRBD1. Germline V CDR1 and CDR2: SGHTA, FQGNSA. The CDR3 contains 13 residues. Germline trimming cut 7 bases from V and 7 bases from J; bases unmatched to any gene: 7.

V and J are TRBV4-1 and TRBJ2-5; TRBD1 aligns across 8 bases. With the DNA end fitting TRBJ2-7 better, the J assignment may be wrong. The germline V gene has CDR1 MGHRA and CDR2 YSYEKL. The CDR3 totals 14 residues. The CDR3 protein is CASSQGTGLYEQYF. The CDR3 coding sequence is TGCGCCAGCAGCCAAGGGACAGGGCTCTACGAGCAGTACTTC.

The chain has TRBV11-3 and TRBJ2-1; maybe TRBD2 (5 bases). The CDR3 has 13 residues. Trimming pared 1 base from V and 5 bases from J, leaving 6 bases between. CDR1 and CDR2 (germline): SGHNT, YENEEA. The CDR3 DNA reads as TGTGCCAGCAGCTTAGCGGGGAACAATGAGCAGTTCTTC. This translates into CASSLAGNNEQFF.

The rearrangement links TRBV2 to TRBJ1-4, with TRBD1 as a possible D gene (5 bases). Germline CDR1 SNHLY, CDR2 FYNNEI. V was trimmed by 0 bases and J by 6 bases, leaving 11 bases between them. The CDR3 contains 15 residues. The chain's CDR3 is CASSEAKGRHEKLFF. The CDR3 DNA sequence: TGTGCCAGCAGTGAAGCGAAGGGGCGGCATGAAAAACTGTTTTTT.

The rearrangement joins TRBV27 to TRBJ2-3; TRBD2 aligns across 14 bases. CDR1 is MNHEY and CDR2 is SMNVEV in the germline V gene (reference sequence). The J segment lost 6 bases and the V segment lost 5 bases, leaving 4 bases of the junction unmatched. The CDR3 sequence is 15 residues long. CDR3 in DNA: TGTGCCAGCAGTCAAAGGACTAGCGGGGGGGATACGCAGTATTTT. Translated: CASSQRTSGGDTQYF.